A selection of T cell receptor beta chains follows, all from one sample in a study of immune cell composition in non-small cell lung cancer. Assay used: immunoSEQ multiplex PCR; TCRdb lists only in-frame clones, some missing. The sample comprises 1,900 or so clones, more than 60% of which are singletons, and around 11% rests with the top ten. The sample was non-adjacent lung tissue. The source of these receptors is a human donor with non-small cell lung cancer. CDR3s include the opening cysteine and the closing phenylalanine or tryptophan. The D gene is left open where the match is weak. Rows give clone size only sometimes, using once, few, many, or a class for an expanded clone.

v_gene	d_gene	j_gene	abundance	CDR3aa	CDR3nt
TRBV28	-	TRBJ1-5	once	CATNPLGGAKQPQHF	TGTGCCACCAACCCACTGGGGGGGGCGAAACAGCCCCAGCATTTT
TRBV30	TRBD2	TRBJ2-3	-	CAWRRLADFDTDTQYF	TGTGCCTGGAGACGGCTAGCGGATTTCGACACAGATACGCAGTATTTT
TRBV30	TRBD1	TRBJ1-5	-	CAWSKGTERPQHF	TGTGCCTGGAGTAAAGGGACAGAGAGGCCCCAGCATTTT
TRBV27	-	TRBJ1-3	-	CASSLEWGTGASGNTIYF	TGTGCCAGCAGCCTAGAGTGGGGTACAGGCGCCTCTGGAAACACCATATATTTT
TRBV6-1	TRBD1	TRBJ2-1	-	CASSLQGVRNEQFF	TGTGCCAGCAGCCTCCAGGGGGTGAGGAATGAGCAGTTCTTC
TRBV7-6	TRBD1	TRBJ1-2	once	CASSLLPGTGGVSGYTF	TGTGCCAGCAGCCTCCTTCCCGGGACAGGGGGGGTCAGCGGCTACACCTTC
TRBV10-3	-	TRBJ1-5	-	CAKGQLISNQPQHF	TGTGCCAAAGGACAGCTGATAAGCAATCAGCCCCAGCATTTT
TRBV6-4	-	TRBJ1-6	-	CASIGVAPLHF	TGTGCCAGCATCGGGGTGGCACCCCTCCACTTT
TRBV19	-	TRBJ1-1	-	CASPTSTEAFF	TGTGCCAGCCCGACTTCCACTGAAGCTTTCTTT
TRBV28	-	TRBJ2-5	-	CASSPSPGPREEQYF	TGTGCCAGCAGCCCCTCTCCCGGCCCTAGGGAGGAGCAGTACTTC
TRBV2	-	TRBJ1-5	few	CASSGQYNQPQHF	TGTGCCAGCAGTGGACAGTACAATCAGCCCCAGCATTTT
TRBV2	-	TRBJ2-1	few	CASRRDRIVYNEQFF	TGTGCCAGCAGGCGCGACAGGATTGTCTACAATGAGCAGTTCTTC
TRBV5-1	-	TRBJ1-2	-	CASGLTGRDYGYTF	TGCGCCAGCGGGCTAACAGGGAGAGACTATGGCTACACCTTC
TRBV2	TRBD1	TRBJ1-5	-	CASTRTGGNQPQHF	TGTGCCAGCACGAGGACAGGGGGCAATCAGCCCCAGCATTTT
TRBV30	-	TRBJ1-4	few	CAWSPTGGKLFF	TGTGCCTGGAGTCCAACGGGGGGGAAACTGTTTTTT
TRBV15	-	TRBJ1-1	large	CATSRDFGGTEAFF	TGTGCCACCAGCAGAGATTTCGGGGGCACTGAAGCTTTCTTT
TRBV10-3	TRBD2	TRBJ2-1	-	CAISGGTREVNEQFF	TGTGCCATCAGCGGCGGGACGCGGGAGGTCAATGAGCAGTTCTTC
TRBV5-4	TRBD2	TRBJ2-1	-	CASSPSSGTYNEQFF	TGTGCCAGCAGCCCGTCTAGCGGAACCTACAATGAGCAGTTCTTC
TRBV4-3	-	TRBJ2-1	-	CASSQDWQNEQFF	TGCGCCAGCAGCCAAGATTGGCAAAATGAGCAGTTCTTC
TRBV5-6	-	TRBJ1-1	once	CASSWTRNTEAFF	TGTGCCAGCAGCTGGACACGGAACACTGAAGCTTTCTTT
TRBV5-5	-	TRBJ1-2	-	CASSLFGGLDGYTF	TGTGCCAGCAGCTTGTTTGGAGGCCTGGATGGCTACACCTTC
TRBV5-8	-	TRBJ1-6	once	CASSFENRFASPLHF	TGTGCCAGCAGCTTCGAGAACAGGTTTGCTTCACCCCTCCACTTT
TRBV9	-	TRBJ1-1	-	CASSVLGLDTEAFF	TGTGCCAGCAGCGTCCTGGGGCTTGACACTGAAGCTTTCTTT
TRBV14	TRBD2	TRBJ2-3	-	CASSQEERGGADTQYF	TGTGCCAGCAGCCAGGAGGAGCGGGGAGGCGCAGATACGCAGTATTTT
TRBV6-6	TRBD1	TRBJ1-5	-	CASSYRGTGNQPQHF	TGTGCCAGCAGTTACCGGGGGACAGGCAATCAGCCCCAGCATTTT
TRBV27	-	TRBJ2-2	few	CASNGRTGELFF	TGTGCCAGTAATGGGCGTACCGGGGAGCTGTTTTTT
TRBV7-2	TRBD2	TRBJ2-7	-	CASSLTLAGGSGVYEQYF	TGTGCCAGCAGCCTGACCCTAGCGGGGGGTTCTGGTGTCTACGAGCAGTACTTC
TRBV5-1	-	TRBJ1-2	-	CASSGLRGQGNYGYTF	TGCGCCAGCAGCGGCTTGCGGGGGCAGGGAAACTATGGCTACACCTTC